This T cell receptor beta chain was profiled in a study of blood T cell repertoires in COVID-19. At the level of the study: The United States, Italy and Spain provided the acute and convalescent COVID-19 samples.

Membership in each cohort depended on participant-reported clinical history. Recovered status applied to Cohort 3 donors who had two consecutive negative PCRs. It also applied to those with clearance or with symptom resolution. The CDR3 sequence is 14 residues long. Trimming removed 4 bases from V and 7 bases from J; junction bases left unmatched: 4. Germline V gene lookup returns CDR1 SGHRS and CDR2 YFSETQ. Libraries were prepared by immunoSEQ multiplex PCR; TCRdb keeps only in-frame clonotypes and omits some of them. In the table there are approximately 400,000 clones, 70% to 90% of which are singletons.

Sequencing was performed on PBMCs or T cells enriched from blood (not recorded which). V and J are TRBV5-1 and TRBJ1-4, with 10 bases fitting TRBD1. This sequence was found in a woman under 30 who had recovered from COVID-19. CDR3: CASSKDRGREKLFF. The CDR3 DNA reads TGCGCCAGCAGCAAAGACAGGGGGCGTGAAAAACTGTTTTTT.